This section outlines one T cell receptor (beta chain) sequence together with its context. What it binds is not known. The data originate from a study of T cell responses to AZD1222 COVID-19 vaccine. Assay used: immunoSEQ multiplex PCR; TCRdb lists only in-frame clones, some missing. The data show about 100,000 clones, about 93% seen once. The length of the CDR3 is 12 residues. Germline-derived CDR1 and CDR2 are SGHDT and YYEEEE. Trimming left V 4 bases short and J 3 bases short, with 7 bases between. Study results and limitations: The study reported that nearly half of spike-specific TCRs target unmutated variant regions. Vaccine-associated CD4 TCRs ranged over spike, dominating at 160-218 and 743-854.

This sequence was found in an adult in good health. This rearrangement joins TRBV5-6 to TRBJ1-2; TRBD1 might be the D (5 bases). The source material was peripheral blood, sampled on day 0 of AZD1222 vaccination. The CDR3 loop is CASSGGYYGYTF. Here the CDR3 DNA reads TGTGCCAGCAGCGGGGGGTACTATGGCTACACCTTC.